The clone carrying this TCR beta chain has a handful of counts. Antigen unknown. This may stem from a read error, because a much larger clone lies one nucleotide away. The sample is drawn from a study of regulatory T cells in long-lasting Graves disease. Study-wide results and limits: Fewer public clonotypes were shared by new patients (approximately 1,000) than by persistent patients (about 2,800).

Specified time point: newly diagnosed GD, antithyroid drugs for less than 3 months. PBMC-extracted RNA yielded the TCR library. There are 15 residues in the CDR3. The V and J ends lost 5 bases and 7 bases, in that order; junction bases with no gene match: 13. Germline CDR1 and CDR2: SGHAT and FQNNGV. Library construction for TCR beta used iRepertoire HTBI primers and Arm-PCR of CDR3 regions. Using its own MiXCR run on the multiplex PCR reads, TCRdb lists one record per CDR3 protein. This sample has about 440,000 distinct CDR3 sequences, with about 15% found just once. The sample was also linked to a second study, of T cells in Graves' hyperthyroidism and ophthalmopathy. From that second work: Stable hyperthyroidism: no ophthalmopathy progression over 18 months of follow-up. The HTBI primer set drove a first-round RT-PCR of the TCR CDR3.

Sequences were derived from peripheral blood mononuclear cells (PBMCs), sampled at new diagnosis, from a patient treated with antithyroid drugs. The V call is TRBV11-2, the J call TRBJ2-7, with 8 bases that match TRBD2. The TCR originated in a woman aged 25 to 39 with Graves disease. CDR3 sequence reads: CASSPRSGGFNEQYF. As DNA, the CDR3 is TGTGCCAGCAGCCCTCGGTCGGGAGGGTTCAATGAGCAGTACTTC.